This section outlines one TCR beta chain sequence together with its context. Its target is not known. This sample was included in a study of graft-versus-host responses after intestinal transplantation. Study context: Recipients were all induced with anti-thymocyte globulin, then given tacrolimus and steroids for around 3 years.

Repertoires were generated with immunoSEQ multiplex PCR, while TCRdb's copy carries only in-frame clones and drops some. The table includes roughly 99,000 clones, around 90% detected once. The source of this sequence is a human donor who was the organ donor for an intestinal transplant. The sample was unstimulated CD8+ T cells sorted from spleen or lymph node cells, taken before transplant.

CDR3 nucleotide sequence: TGTGCCAGCAGCTTGGGACTGCCGGCTGCCGGGGAGCTGTTTTTT. Translating gives CASSLGLPAAGELFF. The V gene is TRBV5-6, the J gene TRBJ2-2; unclear D gene. With 0 bases removed from V and 6 bases from J, the gap between germline ends came to 12 bases. The CDR3 is made up of 15 amino acids. Per germline, CDR1 SGHDT and CDR2 YYEEEE.